Presented here are 12 T cell receptor beta chains from one specimen sequenced in a study of cytomegalovirus exposure and HLA in healthy donors. The primer mix had 60 Vbeta and 13 Jbeta primers. This table comes from immunoSEQ multiplex PCR, and its TCRdb copy is limited to in-frame clones, with some not included. The sample includes about 45,000 clones, 51% of them seen just once. Input material: PBMCs. These receptors were obtained from a man in his 60s in good health and CMV-seronegative.

This chain uses TRBV6-5 with TRBJ2-5, with D possibly matching TRBD2 (6 bases). This CDR3 comprises 14 residues. CDR1 is MNHEY and CDR2 is SVGAGI in the germline V gene. V lost 0 bases, J lost 10 bases, and 15 bases lay in between. CDR3 nucleotides: TGTGCCAGCAGTTACTCCCGGGGAGGCTGGAACCAGTACTTC. It translates to CASSYSRGGWNQYF.

The chain couples TRBV5-1 to TRBJ2-7, with D tentatively TRBD2 (5 bases). This CDR3 contains 14 residues. V lost 7 bases to trimming and J lost 6 bases, with 20 bases between them. CDR1 and CDR2 from the germline V gene are SGHRS and YFSETQ. As DNA, the CDR3 is TGCGCCAGCGGGGTTACTGCGGGTAGTAGCGAGCAGTACTTC. As protein: CASGVTAGSSEQYF.

The rearrangement uses TRBV30 and TRBJ1-2; 12 positions agree with TRBD1. The CDR3 is 17 residues long. Per germline, CDR1 GTSNPN and CDR2 SVGIG (reference sequence). The V gene end was trimmed by 4 bases and the J gene end by 3 bases; junction bases not matched to a gene: 12. The CDR3 DNA follows: TGTGCCTGGATCCCCCATGGGACAGGGGGCTTACACTATGGCTACACCTTC. Translating gives CAWIPHGTGGLHYGYTF.

The chain couples TRBV30 to TRBJ2-1; 9 bases line up with TRBD1. Germline CDR1 reads GTSNPN; CDR2 reads SVGIG (reference sequence). CDR3 size: 15 residues. V trimming: 2 bases; J trimming: 8 bases; junction bases outside the gene matches: 10. CDR3 residues: CAWSNPGQGSDEQFF. The CDR3 DNA follows: TGTGCCTGGAGTAACCCGGGACAGGGATCGGATGAGCAGTTCTTC.

The V call is TRBV2, the J call TRBJ2-5; 11 positions agree with TRBD2. CDR1 is SNHLY, CDR2 FYNNEI, per germline. This CDR3 has 15 residues. V was clipped by 3 bases and J by 5 bases; unmatched bases: 5. The CDR3 sequence: CASSDSGRAGETQYF. The CDR3 DNA reads as TGTGCCAGCAGTGATAGCGGGAGGGCCGGGGAGACCCAGTACTTC.

This chain joins TRBV6-5 and TRBJ1-4, with D perhaps TRBD1 (6 bases). The CDR3 has 14 residues. The V gene's germline CDR1 is MNHEY and CDR2 SVGAGI. V was cut by 5 bases and J by 3 bases, with 10 bases left in between. CDR3 nucleotide sequence: TGTGCCAGCAGTCAGGGGCCGGCTAATGAAAAACTGTTTTTT. Translated, it gives CASSQGPANEKLFF.

Concerning this clone itself: Other DNA sequences in the sample encode the same CDR3. V and J are TRBV19 and TRBJ2-7, with D possibly TRBD1 on 6 matching bases. The V gene lost 5 bases and the J gene lost 5 bases, with 10 bases spanning the gap. The CDR3 is made up of 12 amino acids. CDR1 and CDR2 from the germline V gene are LNHDA and SQIVND (reference sequence). In nucleotides, the CDR3 is TGTGCCAGTAGTGCATACAGGGACGAGCAGTACTTC. Protein product: CASSAYRDEQYF.

CDR3 region: CASRRLAGLREQFF. The CDR3 DNA sequence: TGTGCCAGCAGAAGGCTAGCGGGATTGCGCGAGCAGTTCTTC. The chain carries TRBV27 and TRBJ2-1, with 9 bases fitting TRBD2. V dropped 6 bases and J dropped 10; count of bases not matched to a gene: 10. The CDR3 has 14 residues. The germline V gene has CDR1 MNHEY and CDR2 SMNVEV (reference sequence).

V gene TRBV9 combines with J gene TRBJ2-7, with 10 bases lining up with TRBD2. Germline CDR1 and CDR2: SGDLS and YYNGEE. The CDR3 is 14 residues long. J lost 2 bases, V lost 3 bases, and 2 bases had no gene match. CDR3 in DNA: TGTGCCAGCAGCGCCGGGACTAGCGCCTACGAGCAGTACTTC. It specifies CASSAGTSAYEQYF.

J is TRBJ1-5 and V is TRBV28; no definite D call. Germline-derived CDR1 and CDR2 are MDHEN and SYDVKM. Trimming left V 3 bases short and J 5 bases short, with 11 bases between. The CDR3 totals 14 residues. The CDR3 loop is CASSLGGRDQPQHF. The CDR3 bases are TGTGCCAGCAGTTTGGGTGGGAGGGATCAGCCCCAGCATTTT.

This clone has more than one count but fewer than ten. J is TRBJ1-2 and V is TRBV6-5, with 9 bases identical to TRBD1. With V trimmed by 6 bases and J by 8 bases, 10 bases remained unmatched. Germline V gene sequence: CDR1 MNHEY, CDR2 SVGAGI. The CDR3 totals 14 residues. The CDR3 bases are TGTGCCAGCAGGGGACTCGACAGGGGGGACGGCTACACCTTC. Protein: CASRGLDRGDGYTF.

The rearrangement links TRBV15 to TRBJ2-7; tentative D call: TRBD2 (7 bases). Germline-derived CDR1 and CDR2 are LNHNV and YYDKDF (reference sequence). The CDR3 has 16 residues. Trimming took off 0 bases at V and 2 bases at J, with 14 bases between the two ends. The DNA for the CDR3 is TGTGCCACCAGCAGAGAACGGGGGGACATCGCCTACGAGCAGTACTTC. Encoded protein: CATSRERGDIAYEQYF.